This T cell receptor (beta chain) was documented in a study of blood T cell repertoires in COVID-19. Study in general: Samples representing acute and convalescent COVID-19 were sourced from the United States, Italy and Spain. PBMCs, B-cell-depleted T cells, or T cells provided the cDNA or gDNA that made up the material.

How the authors handled the data: How many nucleated cells were present was estimated from reference gene primer amplification. The data were produced by immunoSEQ multiplex PCR, yet TCRdb's version contains in-frame clones alone and is incomplete. D and trimming come from the DNA, and the V and J calls and clone size come from that table. Here the sample spans about 90,000 clones, around 72% being singletons. The CDR3 is 15 amino acids. V lost 1 base and J lost 2, with 10 bases in between. Looked up from germline, CDR1 is SGHRS and CDR2 is YFSETQ. The genes are TRBV5-1 and TRBJ1-3; perhaps TRBD1 as D (5 bases). The sequencing input was peripheral blood. The TCR comes from an elderly woman with acute or convalescent COVID-19. CDR3 in amino acids: CASSLSTGAGNTIYF. In DNA, the CDR3 is TGCGCCAGCAGCTTGTCCACAGGAGCTGGAAACACCATATATTTT.